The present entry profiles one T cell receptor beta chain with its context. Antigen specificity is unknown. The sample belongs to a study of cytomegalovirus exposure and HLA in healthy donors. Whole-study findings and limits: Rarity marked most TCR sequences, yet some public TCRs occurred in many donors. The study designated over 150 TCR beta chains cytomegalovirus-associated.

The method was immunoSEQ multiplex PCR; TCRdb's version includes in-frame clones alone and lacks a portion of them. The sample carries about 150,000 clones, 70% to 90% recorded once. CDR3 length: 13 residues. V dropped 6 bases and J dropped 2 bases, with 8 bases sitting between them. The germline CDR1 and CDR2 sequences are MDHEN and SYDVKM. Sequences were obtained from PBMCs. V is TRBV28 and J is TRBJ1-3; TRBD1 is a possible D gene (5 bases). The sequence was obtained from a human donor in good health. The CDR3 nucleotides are TGTGCCAGCAGGGAAGGGGCTGGAAACACCATATATTTT. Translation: CASREGAGNTIYF. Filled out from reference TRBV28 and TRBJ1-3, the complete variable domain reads DVKVTQSSRYLVKRTGEKVFLECVQDMDHENMFWYRQDPGLGLRLIYFSYDVKMKEKGDIPEGYSVSREKKERFSLILESASTNQTSMYLCASREGAGNTIYFGEGSWLTVV.